The text below deals with one T cell receptor beta chain. What antigen it recognizes has not been identified. Base qualities are not at hand, and no much larger clone is one base apart. Patients chosen for sequencing had shown expansion of CD8+CD57+ cells by flow cytometry. Severe acquired aplastic anemia was diagnosed in all patients according to International Study of Aplastic Anemia and Agranulocytosis and Camitta criteria. No patient had received any therapy when blood was sampled. In the study, sorted CD4+ and CD8+ blood T cells from patients with severe aplastic anemia and from healthy subjects underwent deep sequencing of TCR repertoires. In the USA, patient enrollment took place under clinicaltrials.gov protocols 00001620, 01623167, 00001397, 00071045, 00081523 and 00961064. Ficoll-Paque density gradient centrifugation was used to isolate peripheral blood mononuclear cells. Before DNA extraction, CD4+ and CD8+ T cells were sorted by FACS or by magnetic beads.

Relative to germline, V is 7 bases shorter and J is 0 bases shorter, with 20 bases between their ends. For CDR1 and CDR2, the germline V gene lists MGHDK and SYGVNS. The CDR3 has 17 amino acids, counting the end cysteine and phenylalanine. Only the CDR3 DNA stays, 51 bases, in frame from base 1. This entry belongs to a study of CD8+CD57+ T cells in acquired aplastic anemia listed by TCRdb under 2018. Context from the whole study: DNA extracted from sorted CD4+ and CD8+ cells had a mean of approximately 3.5 ug, with a range of about 0.2 to 30 ug. CD8+CD57+ expansion was defined as a frequency above the mean frequency observed in healthy subjects. What the authors observed across the whole study: CD8+ Simpson's diversity did not differ significantly between patients and healthy controls (P=0.060). Twenty-nine CD8+ CDR3 sequences were shared between patients and controls but appeared highly expressed in patients and within their immunodominant clones.

TCR beta VDJ combination and CDR3 sequence profiling used genomic DNA as the template. TCR repertoire sequencing was run on an Illumina HiSeq 2000. On the authors' methods: TRBV/TRBJ rearrangement plots, CDR3 size and DJ length profiles, and Simpson's diversity index were used to evaluate the repertoires. The most abundant DNA sequence in the deep sequencing data was defined as the immunodominant clone. CDR3 amino acid sequences were checked for sharing between subjects and were compared against published repertoires and the VDJdb database. TCRdb applied fastp at Q25 and MiXCR to the public reads, then kept only in-frame beta chains. One record per CDR3 amino acid sequence lists the most common genes and DNA. These V and J calls derive from TCRdb rather than the authors' analysis. The sample records some 160,000 distinct CDR3 sequences, more than 40% of which are singletons. Together, the top ten hold 25% to 40% of the sample.

The rearrangement combines TRBV25-1 with TRBJ2-3; no D gene is confidently identified. Material: sorted CD4+, CD8+, or CD8+CD57+ T cells (not recorded which) from PBMCs. This receptor was identified in a human donor with aplastic anemia. The DNA sequence reads TGTGCCAGCATCCTGGGCCTCCAGGCTGTGAGCACAGATACGCAGTATTTT. The translation is CASILGLQAVSTDTQYF.